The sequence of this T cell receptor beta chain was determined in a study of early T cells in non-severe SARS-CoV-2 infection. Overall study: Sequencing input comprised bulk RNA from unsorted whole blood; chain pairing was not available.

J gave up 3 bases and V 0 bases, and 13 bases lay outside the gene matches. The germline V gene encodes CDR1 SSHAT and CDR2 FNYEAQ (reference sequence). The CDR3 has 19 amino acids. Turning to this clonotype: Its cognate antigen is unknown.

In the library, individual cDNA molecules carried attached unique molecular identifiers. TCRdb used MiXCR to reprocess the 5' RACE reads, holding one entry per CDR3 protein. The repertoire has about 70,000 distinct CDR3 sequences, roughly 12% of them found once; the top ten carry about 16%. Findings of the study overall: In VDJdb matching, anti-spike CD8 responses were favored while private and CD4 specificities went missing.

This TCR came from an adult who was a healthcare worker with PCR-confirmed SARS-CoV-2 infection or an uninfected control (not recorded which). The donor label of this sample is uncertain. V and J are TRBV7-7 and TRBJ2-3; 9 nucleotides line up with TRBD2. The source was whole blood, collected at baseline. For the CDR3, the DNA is TGTGCCAGCAGCTTAGCCCCGACGATAGGAGCGGGAGGAACAGATACGCAGTATTTT. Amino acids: CASSLAPTIGAGGTDTQYF.